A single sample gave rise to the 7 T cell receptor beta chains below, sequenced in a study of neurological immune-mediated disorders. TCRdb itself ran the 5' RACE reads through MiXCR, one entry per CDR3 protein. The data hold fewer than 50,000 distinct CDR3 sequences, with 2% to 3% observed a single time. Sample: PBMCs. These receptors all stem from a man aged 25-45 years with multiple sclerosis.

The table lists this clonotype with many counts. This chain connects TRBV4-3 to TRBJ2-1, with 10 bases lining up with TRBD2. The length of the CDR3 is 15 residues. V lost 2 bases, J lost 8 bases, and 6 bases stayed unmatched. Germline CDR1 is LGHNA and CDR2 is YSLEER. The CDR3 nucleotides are TGCGCCAGCAGCCAACGTCTAGCGGGAGACTATGAGCAGTTCTTC. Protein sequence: CASSQRLAGDYEQFF.

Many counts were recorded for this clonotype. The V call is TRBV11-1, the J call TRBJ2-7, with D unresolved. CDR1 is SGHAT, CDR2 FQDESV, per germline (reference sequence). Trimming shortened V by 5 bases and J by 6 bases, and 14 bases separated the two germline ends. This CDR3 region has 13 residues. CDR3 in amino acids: CASSPNYLVEQYF. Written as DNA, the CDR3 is TGTGCCAGCAGCCCAAATTACCTCGTCGAGCAGTACTTC.

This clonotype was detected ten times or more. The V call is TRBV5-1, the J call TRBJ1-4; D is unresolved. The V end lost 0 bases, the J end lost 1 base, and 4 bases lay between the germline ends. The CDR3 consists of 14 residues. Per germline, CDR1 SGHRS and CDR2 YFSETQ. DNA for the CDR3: TGCGCCAGCAGCTTGGACAGAACTAATGAAAAACTGTTTTTT. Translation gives CASSLDRTNEKLFF.

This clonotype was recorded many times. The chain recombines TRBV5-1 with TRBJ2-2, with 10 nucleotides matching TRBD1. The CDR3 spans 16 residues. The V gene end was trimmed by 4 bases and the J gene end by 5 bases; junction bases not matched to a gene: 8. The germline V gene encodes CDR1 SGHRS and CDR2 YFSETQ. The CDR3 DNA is TGCGCCAGCAGCCCAGGACAGGGGGTCCCAACCGGGGAGCTGTTTTTT. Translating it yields CASSPGQGVPTGELFF.

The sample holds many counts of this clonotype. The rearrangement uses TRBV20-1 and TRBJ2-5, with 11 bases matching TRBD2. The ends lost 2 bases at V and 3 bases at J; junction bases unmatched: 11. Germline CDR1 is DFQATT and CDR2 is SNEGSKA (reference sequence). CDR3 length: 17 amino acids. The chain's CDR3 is CSARYPTSGKMEETQYF. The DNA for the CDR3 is TGCAGTGCTAGATACCCGACTAGCGGGAAAATGGAAGAGACCCAGTACTTC.

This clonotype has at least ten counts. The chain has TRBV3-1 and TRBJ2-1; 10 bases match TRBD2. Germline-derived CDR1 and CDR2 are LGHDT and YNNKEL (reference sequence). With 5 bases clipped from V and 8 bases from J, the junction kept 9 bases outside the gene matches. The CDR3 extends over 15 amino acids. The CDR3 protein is CASSKLAGPWDEQFF. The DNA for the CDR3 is TGTGCCAGCAGCAAACTAGCGGGGCCCTGGGATGAGCAGTTCTTC.

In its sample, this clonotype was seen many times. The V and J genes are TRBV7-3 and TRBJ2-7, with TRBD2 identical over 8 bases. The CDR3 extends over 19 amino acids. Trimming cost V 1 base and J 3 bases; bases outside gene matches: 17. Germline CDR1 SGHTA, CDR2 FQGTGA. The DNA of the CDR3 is TGTGCCAGCAGCTTAATAACCGGGAGGGCCAGTTTTGTTAGCTACGAGCAGTACTTC. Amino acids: CASSLITGRASFVSYEQYF.